Listed below are T cell receptor beta chains from one sample, sequenced in a study of cytomegalovirus exposure and HLA in healthy donors. The assay was immunoSEQ multiplex PCR, and TCRdb's table has in-frame clones only and misses some. This sample yields 180,000 or so clones, of which roughly 80% are seen a single time; 1.5% to 1.7% belongs to the top ten. Source material: PBMCs. The receptors derive from a man in his forties in good health and CMV-seronegative. The CDR3 runs from the conserved cysteine through the conserved F or W. Fields, in order: J gene, clone size, D gene, V gene, CDR3 protein, CDR3 DNA. The D gene is left open where the match is weak. Size is omitted from some rows. Given values are once, few, many or a class for expanded clones.

j_call: TRBJ2-7; clone_size: .; d_call: TRBD2; v_call: TRBV4-1; cdr3_aa: CASSLRTSGLSYEQYF; cdr3_nt: TGCGCCAGCAGCCTTAGGACTAGCGGGCTCTCCTACGAGCAGTACTTC
j_call: TRBJ1-4; clone_size: .; d_call: TRBD1; v_call: TRBV28; cdr3_aa: CASSSSGQGAGKLFF; cdr3_nt: TGTGCCAGCAGTTCGTCGGGACAGGGGGCCGGAAAACTGTTTTTT
j_call: TRBJ2-6; clone_size: .; d_call: .; v_call: TRBV7-2; cdr3_aa: CASSLYGGPGANVLTF; cdr3_nt: TGTGCCAGCAGCTTATATGGCGGGCCTGGGGCCAACGTCCTGACTTTC
j_call: TRBJ2-1; clone_size: .; d_call: TRBD2; v_call: TRBV6-5; cdr3_aa: CASSYSGINNEQFF; cdr3_nt: TGTGCCAGCAGTTATAGCGGGATCAACAATGAGCAGTTCTTC
j_call: TRBJ1-1; clone_size: few; d_call: TRBD1; v_call: TRBV6-5; cdr3_aa: CASSPPQGTEAFF; cdr3_nt: TGTGCCAGCAGCCCCCCACAGGGGACTGAAGCTTTCTTT
j_call: TRBJ2-7; clone_size: .; d_call: TRBD2; v_call: TRBV5-8; cdr3_aa: CASTDRTSGSSSYEQYF; cdr3_nt: TGTGCCAGCACCGACAGGACTAGCGGGAGTAGTTCCTACGAGCAGTACTTC
j_call: TRBJ1-4; clone_size: .; d_call: .; v_call: TRBV7-8; cdr3_aa: CASSLGHPTNEKLFF; cdr3_nt: TGTGCCAGCAGCTTGGGACACCCAACTAATGAAAAACTGTTTTTT
j_call: TRBJ2-2; clone_size: .; d_call: TRBD1; v_call: TRBV2; cdr3_aa: CASSEVQGAGELFF; cdr3_nt: TGTGCCAGCAGTGAGGTCCAGGGGGCCGGGGAGCTGTTTTTT
j_call: TRBJ1-1; clone_size: .; d_call: .; v_call: TRBV6-5; cdr3_aa: CACSRALNTEAFF; cdr3_nt: TGTGCCTGCTCGAGAGCCCTGAACACTGAAGCTTTCTTT
j_call: TRBJ2-2; clone_size: .; d_call: TRBD1; v_call: TRBV6-5; cdr3_aa: CASRRTGDTGELFF; cdr3_nt: TGTGCCAGCAGACGAACAGGGGACACCGGGGAGCTGTTTTTT
j_call: TRBJ2-7; clone_size: .; d_call: .; v_call: TRBV7-2; cdr3_aa: CASSSPQATYEQYF; cdr3_nt: TGTGCCAGCAGCTCTCCCCAGGCGACCTACGAGCAGTACTTC
j_call: TRBJ2-7; clone_size: .; d_call: .; v_call: TRBV6-6; cdr3_aa: CASSYSLSGYEQYF; cdr3_nt: TGTGCCAGCAGTTACTCTCTCAGCGGCTACGAGCAGTACTTC
j_call: TRBJ1-2; clone_size: .; d_call: TRBD1; v_call: TRBV28; cdr3_aa: CASNEQGNGYTF; cdr3_nt: TGTGCCAGCAACGAACAGGGGAATGGCTACACCTTC
j_call: TRBJ2-5; clone_size: .; d_call: .; v_call: TRBV14; cdr3_aa: CASSQDAVQETQYF; cdr3_nt: TGTGCCAGCAGCCAAGATGCAGTCCAAGAGACCCAGTACTTC
j_call: TRBJ2-7; clone_size: once; d_call: .; v_call: TRBV27; cdr3_aa: CASSPDRNRAYEQYF; cdr3_nt: TGTGCCAGCAGTCCCGACAGGAACCGAGCCTACGAGCAGTACTTC
j_call: TRBJ1-1; clone_size: few; d_call: .; v_call: TRBV2; cdr3_aa: CASSSPGMGEAFF; cdr3_nt: TGTGCCAGCAGCAGCCCAGGGATGGGGGAAGCTTTCTTT
j_call: TRBJ1-2; clone_size: once; d_call: TRBD1; v_call: TRBV28; cdr3_aa: CASSIGQGYGYTF; cdr3_nt: TGTGCCAGCAGTATCGGACAGGGTTATGGCTACACCTTC
j_call: TRBJ1-3; clone_size: .; d_call: .; v_call: TRBV6-1; cdr3_aa: CASSEGTVRSGNTIYF; cdr3_nt: TGTGCCAGCAGTGAAGGGACAGTTCGCTCTGGAAACACCATATATTTT
j_call: TRBJ2-7; clone_size: .; d_call: .; v_call: TRBV19; cdr3_aa: CASSTTGSYEQYF; cdr3_nt: TGTGCCAGTAGCACTACCGGGAGTTACGAGCAGTACTTC
j_call: TRBJ2-1; clone_size: .; d_call: TRBD2; v_call: TRBV6-5; cdr3_aa: CASSYGPSGGQVEQFF; cdr3_nt: TGTGCCAGCAGTTACGGTCCCAGCGGGGGGCAGGTTGAGCAGTTCTTC
j_call: TRBJ1-2; clone_size: few; d_call: .; v_call: TRBV7-8; cdr3_aa: CASSFGSQPLLF; cdr3_nt: TGTGCCAGCAGCTTTGGGAGCCAACCCCTTCTTTTC
j_call: TRBJ2-2; clone_size: .; d_call: .; v_call: TRBV19; cdr3_aa: CASGQTHKGPTGELFF; cdr3_nt: TGTGCCAGTGGCCAGACACACAAAGGTCCCACCGGGGAGCTGTTTTTT
j_call: TRBJ2-1; clone_size: .; d_call: .; v_call: TRBV5-4; cdr3_aa: CASIRAAGNEQFF; cdr3_nt: TGTGCCAGCATCCGGGCAGCGGGCAATGAGCAGTTCTTC
j_call: TRBJ1-5; clone_size: .; d_call: TRBD1; v_call: TRBV6-6; cdr3_aa: CASSYVQGAMGQPQHF; cdr3_nt: TGTGCCAGCAGTTACGTCCAGGGGGCTATGGGGCAGCCCCAGCATTTT
j_call: TRBJ2-3; clone_size: .; d_call: TRBD1; v_call: TRBV5-1; cdr3_aa: CASSYDRVGTDTQYF; cdr3_nt: TGCGCCAGCAGCTATGACAGGGTGGGCACAGATACGCAGTATTTT